The present T cell receptor (beta chain) was sequenced within a study of T cell changes during pregnancy in multiple sclerosis. The repertoire was sequenced with immunoSEQ multiplex PCR; TCRdb's copy has only in-frame clones and lacks some. Of approximately 61,000 clones in the sample, over 75% were seen once. Germline CDR1 reads WNHNN; CDR2 reads SYGVQD (reference sequence). The trim removed 6 bases at V and 5 bases at J, leaving 10 bases unmatched. The CDR3 runs 15 residues. The receptor was derived from a female donor with multiple sclerosis, enrolled in a pregnancy study. Source: peripheral blood, taken in the first trimester of pregnancy. The J gene is TRBJ2-1, the V gene TRBV10-1; the match to TRBD2 covers 7 bases. The DNA for the CDR3 is TGCGCCAGCAGCCCCCGACTAGCCGCAGACAATGAGCAGTTCTTC. It specifies CASSPRLAADNEQFF.